The T cell receptor beta chain under discussion was sequenced for a study of cytotoxic CD8 clonotypes in ibrutinib-treated CLL. The data were produced by immunoSEQ multiplex PCR, yet TCRdb's version contains in-frame clones alone and is incomplete. The sample yields over 110,000 clones, about 91% seen once. V gave up 8 bases and J gave up 2 bases, with 19 bases separating them. Germline V gene lookup returns CDR1 SGHTA and CDR2 FQGNSA. The CDR3 totals 17 residues. The gene calls are TRBV7-2 and TRBJ2-6; no definite D call. The sequences come from PBMCs, collected after 12 months of ibrutinib treatment. This clonotype was sampled from a human donor with chronic lymphocytic leukemia. In DNA form, the CDR3 reads TGTGCCAGCGGGCCCCGTTTCCAGACCGCTGGGGCCAACGTCCTGACTTTC. Translating it yields CASGPRFQTAGANVLTF.